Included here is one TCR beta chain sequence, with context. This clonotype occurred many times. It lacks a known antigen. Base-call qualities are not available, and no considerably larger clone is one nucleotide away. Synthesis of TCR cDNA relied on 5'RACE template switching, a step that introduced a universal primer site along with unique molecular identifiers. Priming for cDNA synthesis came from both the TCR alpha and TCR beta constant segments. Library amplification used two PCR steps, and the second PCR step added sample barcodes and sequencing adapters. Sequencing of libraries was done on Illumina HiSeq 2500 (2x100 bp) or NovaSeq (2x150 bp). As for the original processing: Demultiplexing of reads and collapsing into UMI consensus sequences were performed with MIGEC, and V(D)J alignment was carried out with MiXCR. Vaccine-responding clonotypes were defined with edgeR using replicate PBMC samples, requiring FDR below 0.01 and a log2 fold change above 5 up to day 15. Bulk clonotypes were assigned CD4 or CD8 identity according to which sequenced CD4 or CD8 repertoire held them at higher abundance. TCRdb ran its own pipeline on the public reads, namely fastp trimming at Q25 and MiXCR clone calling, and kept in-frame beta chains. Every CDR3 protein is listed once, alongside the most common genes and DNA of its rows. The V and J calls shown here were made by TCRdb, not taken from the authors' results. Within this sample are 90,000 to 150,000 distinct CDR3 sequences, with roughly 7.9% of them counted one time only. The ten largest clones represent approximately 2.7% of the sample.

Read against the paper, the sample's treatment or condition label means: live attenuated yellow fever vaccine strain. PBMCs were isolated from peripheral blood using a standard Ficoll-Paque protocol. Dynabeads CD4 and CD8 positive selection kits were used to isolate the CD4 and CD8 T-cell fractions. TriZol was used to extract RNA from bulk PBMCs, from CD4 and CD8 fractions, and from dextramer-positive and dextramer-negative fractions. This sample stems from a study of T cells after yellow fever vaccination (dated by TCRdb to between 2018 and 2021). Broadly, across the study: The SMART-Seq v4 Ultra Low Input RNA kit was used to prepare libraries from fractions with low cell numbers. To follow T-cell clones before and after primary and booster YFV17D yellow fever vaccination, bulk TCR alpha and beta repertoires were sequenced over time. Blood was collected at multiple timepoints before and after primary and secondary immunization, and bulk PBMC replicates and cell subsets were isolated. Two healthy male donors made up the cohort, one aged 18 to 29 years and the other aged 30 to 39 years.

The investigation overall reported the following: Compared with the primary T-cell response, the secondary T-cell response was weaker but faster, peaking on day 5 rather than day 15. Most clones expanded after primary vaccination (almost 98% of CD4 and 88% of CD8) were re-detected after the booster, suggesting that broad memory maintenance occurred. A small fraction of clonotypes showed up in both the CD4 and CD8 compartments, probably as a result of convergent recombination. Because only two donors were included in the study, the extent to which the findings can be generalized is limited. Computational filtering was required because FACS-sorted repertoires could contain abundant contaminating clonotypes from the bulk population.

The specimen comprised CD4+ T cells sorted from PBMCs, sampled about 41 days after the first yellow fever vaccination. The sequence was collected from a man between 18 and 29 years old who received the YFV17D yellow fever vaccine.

DNA sequence: TGTGCCAGCAGCCAGGACAGGGGTTATTCACCCCTCCACTTT. Its translation is CASSQDRGYSPLHF. The rearranged chain carries TRBV7-2 and TRBJ1-6, with TRBD1 matching 9 junction bases. V is pruned by 5 bases and J by 8 bases, leaving 4 bases of the junction without a gene match. The CDR3 has 14 amino acids, counting the end cysteine and phenylalanine. Solely the CDR3 DNA is kept, with 42 bases framed from the first base. Looking up the germline V gene yields CDR1 SGHTA and CDR2 FQGNSA.